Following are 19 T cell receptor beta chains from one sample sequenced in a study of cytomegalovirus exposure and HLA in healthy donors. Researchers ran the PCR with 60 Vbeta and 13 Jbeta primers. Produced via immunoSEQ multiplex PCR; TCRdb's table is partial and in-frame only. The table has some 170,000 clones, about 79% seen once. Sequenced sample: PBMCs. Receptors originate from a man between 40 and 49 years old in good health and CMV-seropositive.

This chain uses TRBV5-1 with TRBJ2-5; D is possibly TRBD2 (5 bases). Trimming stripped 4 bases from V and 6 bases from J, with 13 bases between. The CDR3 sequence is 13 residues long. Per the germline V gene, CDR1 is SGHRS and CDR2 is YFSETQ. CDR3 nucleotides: TGCGCCAGCAGCCCGGAGGTTTCCAAGACCCAGTACTTC. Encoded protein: CASSPEVSKTQYF.

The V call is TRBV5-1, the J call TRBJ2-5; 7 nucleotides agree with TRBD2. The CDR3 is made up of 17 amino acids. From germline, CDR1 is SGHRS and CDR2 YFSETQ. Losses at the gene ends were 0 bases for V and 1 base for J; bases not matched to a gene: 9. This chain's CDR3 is CASSLVVAGVGQETQYF. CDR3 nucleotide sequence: TGCGCCAGCAGCTTGGTGGTGGCGGGAGTTGGCCAAGAGACCCAGTACTTC.

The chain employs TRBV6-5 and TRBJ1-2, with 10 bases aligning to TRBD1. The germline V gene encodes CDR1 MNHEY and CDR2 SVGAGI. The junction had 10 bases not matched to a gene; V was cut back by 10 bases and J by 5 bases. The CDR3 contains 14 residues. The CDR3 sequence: CATWDRGLGYGYTF. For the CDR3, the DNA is TGTGCCACTTGGGACAGGGGACTTGGGTATGGCTACACCTTC.

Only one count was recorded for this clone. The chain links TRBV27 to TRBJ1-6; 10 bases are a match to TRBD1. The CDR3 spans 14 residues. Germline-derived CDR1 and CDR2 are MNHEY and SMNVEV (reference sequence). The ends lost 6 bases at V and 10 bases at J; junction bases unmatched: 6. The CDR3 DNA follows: TGTGCCAGCAGCTTCGACAGGGGGCGATCACCCCTCCACTTT. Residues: CASSFDRGRSPLHF.

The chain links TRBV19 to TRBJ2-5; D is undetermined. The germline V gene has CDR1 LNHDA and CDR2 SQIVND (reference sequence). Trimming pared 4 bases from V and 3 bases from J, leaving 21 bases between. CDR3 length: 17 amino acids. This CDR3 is CASSRVPSAVLKETQYF. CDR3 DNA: TGTGCCAGTAGTAGAGTCCCCTCGGCGGTCCTAAAAGAGACCCAGTACTTC.

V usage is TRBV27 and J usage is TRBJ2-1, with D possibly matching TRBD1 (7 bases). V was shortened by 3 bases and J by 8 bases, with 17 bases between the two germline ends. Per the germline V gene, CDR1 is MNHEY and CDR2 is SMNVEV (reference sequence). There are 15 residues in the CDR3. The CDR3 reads CASSLGQGGLDEQFF. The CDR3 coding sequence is TGTGCCAGCAGTTTGGGGCAGGGGGGTTTGGATGAGCAGTTCTTC.

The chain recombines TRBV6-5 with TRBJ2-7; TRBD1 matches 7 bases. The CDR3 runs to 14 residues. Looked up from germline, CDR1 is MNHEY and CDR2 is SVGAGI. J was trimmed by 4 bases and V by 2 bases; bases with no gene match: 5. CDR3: CASSYATGYYEQYF. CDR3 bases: TGTGCCAGCAGTTACGCGACAGGGTATTACGAGCAGTACTTC.

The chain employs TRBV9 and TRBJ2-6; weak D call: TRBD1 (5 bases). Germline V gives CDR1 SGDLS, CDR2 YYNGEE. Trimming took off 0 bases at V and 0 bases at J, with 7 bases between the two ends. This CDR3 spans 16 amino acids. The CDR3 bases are TGTGCCAGCAGCGTAGGGACAATCTCTGGGGCCAACGTCCTGACTTTC. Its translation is CASSVGTISGANVLTF.

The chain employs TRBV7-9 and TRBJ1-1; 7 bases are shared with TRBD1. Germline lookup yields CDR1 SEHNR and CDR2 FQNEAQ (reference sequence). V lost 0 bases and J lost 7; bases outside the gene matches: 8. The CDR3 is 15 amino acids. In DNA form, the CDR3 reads TGTGCCAGCAGCTTAGCTGATTCAGGGGGATATGAAGCTTTCTTT. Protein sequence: CASSLADSGGYEAFF.

The CDR3 sequence is CASSPRGQNSGYTF. The CDR3, as DNA: TGTGCCAGCAGCCCCCGTGGACAGAATAGTGGCTACACCTTC. The genes are TRBV6-5 and TRBJ1-2; D may be TRBD1 (6 bases). Germline CDR1 MNHEY, CDR2 SVGAGI. V lost 6 bases, J lost 7 bases, and 18 bases lay in between. This CDR3 is built from 14 residues.

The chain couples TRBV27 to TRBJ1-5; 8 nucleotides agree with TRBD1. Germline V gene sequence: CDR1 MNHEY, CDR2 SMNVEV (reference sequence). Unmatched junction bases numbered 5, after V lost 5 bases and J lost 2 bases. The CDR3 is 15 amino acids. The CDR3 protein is CASSLDRERNQPQHF. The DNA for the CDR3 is TGTGCCAGCAGTCTGGACAGGGAGCGCAATCAGCCCCAGCATTTT.

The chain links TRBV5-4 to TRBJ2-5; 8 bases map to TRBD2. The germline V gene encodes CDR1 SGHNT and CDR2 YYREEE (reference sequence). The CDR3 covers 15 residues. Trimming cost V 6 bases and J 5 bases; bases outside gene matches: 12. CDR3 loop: CASTLQAGGGETQYF. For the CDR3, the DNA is TGTGCCAGCACCCTCCAGGCGGGAGGCGGCGAGACCCAGTACTTC.

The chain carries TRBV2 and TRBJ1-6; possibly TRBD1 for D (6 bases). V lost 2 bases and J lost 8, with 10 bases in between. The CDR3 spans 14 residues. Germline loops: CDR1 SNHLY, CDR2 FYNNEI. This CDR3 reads CASSEMAGDSPLHF. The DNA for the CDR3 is TGTGCCAGCAGTGAAATGGCAGGGGATTCACCCCTCCACTTT.

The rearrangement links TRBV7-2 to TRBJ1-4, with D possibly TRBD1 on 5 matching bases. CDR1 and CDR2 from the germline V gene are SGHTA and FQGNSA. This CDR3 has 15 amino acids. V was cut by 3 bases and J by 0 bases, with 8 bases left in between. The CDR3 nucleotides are TGTGCCAGCAGCTTGGGGCCTGCAACTAATGAAAAACTGTTTTTT. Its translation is CASSLGPATNEKLFF.

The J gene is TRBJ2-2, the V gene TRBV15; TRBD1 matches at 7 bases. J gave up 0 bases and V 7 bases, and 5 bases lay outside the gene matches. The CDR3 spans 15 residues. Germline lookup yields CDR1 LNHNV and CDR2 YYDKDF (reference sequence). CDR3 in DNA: TGTGCCACCAAGGGACAGTTCGCGAACACCGGGGAGCTGTTTTTT. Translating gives CATKGQFANTGELFF. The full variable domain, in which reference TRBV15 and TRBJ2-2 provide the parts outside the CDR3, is DAMVIQNPRYQVTQFGKPVTLSCSQTLNHNVMYWYQQKSSQAPKLLFHYYDKDFNNEADTPDNFQSRRPNTSFCFLDIRSPGLGDTAMYLCATKGQFANTGELFFGEGSRLTVL.

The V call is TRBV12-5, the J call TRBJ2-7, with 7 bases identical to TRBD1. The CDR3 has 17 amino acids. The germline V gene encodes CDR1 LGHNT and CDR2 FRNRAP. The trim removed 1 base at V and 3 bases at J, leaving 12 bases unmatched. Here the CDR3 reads CASGLGASRDSYYEQYF. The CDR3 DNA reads TGTGCTAGTGGTTTGGGCGCCTCCCGGGACAGCTACTACGAGCAGTACTTC.

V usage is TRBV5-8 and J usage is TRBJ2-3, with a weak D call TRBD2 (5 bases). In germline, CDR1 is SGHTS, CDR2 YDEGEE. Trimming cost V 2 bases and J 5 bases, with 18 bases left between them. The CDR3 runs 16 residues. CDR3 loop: CASSFTLVNSGDTQYF. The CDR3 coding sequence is TGTGCCAGCAGCTTTACACTAGTGAACTCGGGAGATACGCAGTATTTT.

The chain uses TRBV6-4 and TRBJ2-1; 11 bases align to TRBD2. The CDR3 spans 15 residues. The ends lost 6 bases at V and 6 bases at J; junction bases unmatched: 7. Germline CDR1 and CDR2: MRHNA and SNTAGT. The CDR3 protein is CASSRGLADVNEQFF. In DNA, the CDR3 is TGTGCCAGCAGCCGGGGACTAGCGGACGTCAATGAGCAGTTCTTC.

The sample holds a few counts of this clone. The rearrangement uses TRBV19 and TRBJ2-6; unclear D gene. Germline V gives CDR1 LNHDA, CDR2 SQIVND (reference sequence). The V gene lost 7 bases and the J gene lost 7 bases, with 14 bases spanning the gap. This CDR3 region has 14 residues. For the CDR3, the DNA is TGTGCCAGTACCTCGACATCTCTCGCCAACGTCCTGACTTTC. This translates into CASTSTSLANVLTF.